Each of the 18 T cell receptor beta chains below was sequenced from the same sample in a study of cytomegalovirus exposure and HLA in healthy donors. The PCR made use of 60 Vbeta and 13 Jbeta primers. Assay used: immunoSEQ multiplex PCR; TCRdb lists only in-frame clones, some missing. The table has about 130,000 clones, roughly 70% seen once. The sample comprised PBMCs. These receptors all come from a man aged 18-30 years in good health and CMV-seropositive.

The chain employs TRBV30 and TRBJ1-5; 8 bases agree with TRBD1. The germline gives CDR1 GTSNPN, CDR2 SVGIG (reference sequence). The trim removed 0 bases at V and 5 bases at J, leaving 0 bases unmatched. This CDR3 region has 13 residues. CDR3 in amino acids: CAWSVQGDQPQHF. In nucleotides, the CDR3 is TGTGCCTGGAGTGTACAGGGGGATCAGCCCCAGCATTTT. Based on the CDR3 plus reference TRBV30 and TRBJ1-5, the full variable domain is SQTIHQWPATLVQPVGSPLSLECTVEGTSNPNLYWYRQAAGRGLQLLFYSVGIGQISSEVPQNLSASRPQDRQFILSSKKLLLSDSGFYLCAWSVQGDQPQHFGDGTRLSIL.

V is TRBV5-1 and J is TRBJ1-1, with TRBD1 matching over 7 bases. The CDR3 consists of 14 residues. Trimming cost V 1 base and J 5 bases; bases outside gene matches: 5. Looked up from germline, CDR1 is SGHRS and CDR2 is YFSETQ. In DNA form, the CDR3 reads TGCGCCAGCAGCTTGTCGACAGGGTGGACTGAAGCTTTCTTT. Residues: CASSLSTGWTEAFF.

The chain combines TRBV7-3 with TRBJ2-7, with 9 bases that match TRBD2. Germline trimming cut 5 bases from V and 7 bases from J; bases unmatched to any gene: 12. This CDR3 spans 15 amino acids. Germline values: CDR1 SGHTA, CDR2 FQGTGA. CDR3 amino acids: CASSRVAGEGVEQYF. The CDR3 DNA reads TGTGCCAGCAGCCGAGTAGCGGGAGAGGGGGTAGAGCAGTACTTC.

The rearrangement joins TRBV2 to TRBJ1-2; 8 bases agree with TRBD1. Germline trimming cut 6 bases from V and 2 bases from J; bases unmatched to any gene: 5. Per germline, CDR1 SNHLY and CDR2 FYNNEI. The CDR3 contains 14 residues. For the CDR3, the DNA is TGTGCCAGCAGAGGGACAGGAGAGAACTATGGCTACACCTTC. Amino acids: CASRGTGENYGYTF.

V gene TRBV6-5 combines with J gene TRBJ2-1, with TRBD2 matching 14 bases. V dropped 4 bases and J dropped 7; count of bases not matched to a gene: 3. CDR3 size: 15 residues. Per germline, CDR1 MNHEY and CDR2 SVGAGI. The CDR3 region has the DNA TGTGCCAGCAGTTTTGGGACTAGCGGGGGAAATGAGCAGTTCTTC. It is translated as CASSFGTSGGNEQFF.

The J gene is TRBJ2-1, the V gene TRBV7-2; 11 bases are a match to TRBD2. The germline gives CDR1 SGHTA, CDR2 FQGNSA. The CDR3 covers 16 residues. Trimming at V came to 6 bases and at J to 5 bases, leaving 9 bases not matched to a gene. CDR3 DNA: TGTGCCAGCAGGAGACCCGGGACTAGCGGAAACAATGAGCAGTTCTTC. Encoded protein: CASRRPGTSGNNEQFF.

CDR3 bases: TGTGCCAGCACCCTTCCTCTAGCCCCTAGGGATACGCAGTATTTT. This gives the protein CASTLPLAPRDTQYF. The J gene is TRBJ2-3, the V gene TRBV28, with D possibly TRBD2 on 5 matching bases. Germline V gene data show CDR1 as MDHEN and CDR2 as SYDVKM. This CDR3 comprises 15 residues. V was clipped by 7 bases and J by 6 bases, with 20 bases between them.

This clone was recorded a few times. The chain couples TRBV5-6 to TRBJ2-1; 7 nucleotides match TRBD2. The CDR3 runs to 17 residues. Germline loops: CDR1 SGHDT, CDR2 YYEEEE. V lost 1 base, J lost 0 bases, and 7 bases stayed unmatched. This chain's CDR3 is CASSLILAVSSYNEQFF. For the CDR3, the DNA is TGTGCCAGCAGCTTGATCCTAGCGGTTAGCTCCTACAATGAGCAGTTCTTC.

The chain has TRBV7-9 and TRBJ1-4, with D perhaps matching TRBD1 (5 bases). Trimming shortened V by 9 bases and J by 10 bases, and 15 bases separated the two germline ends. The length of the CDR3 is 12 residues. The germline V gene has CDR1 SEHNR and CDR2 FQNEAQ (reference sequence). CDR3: CASIGPGGKLFF. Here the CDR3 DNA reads TGTGCCAGTATTGGCCCGGGGGGAAAACTGTTTTTT.

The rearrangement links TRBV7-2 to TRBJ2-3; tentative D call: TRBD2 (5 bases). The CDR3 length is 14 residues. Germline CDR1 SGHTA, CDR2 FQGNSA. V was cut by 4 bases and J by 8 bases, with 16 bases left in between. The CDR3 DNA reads TGTGCCAGCAGCTCCTTGCCCCTTCGGGGTACGCAGTATTTT. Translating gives CASSSLPLRGTQYF.

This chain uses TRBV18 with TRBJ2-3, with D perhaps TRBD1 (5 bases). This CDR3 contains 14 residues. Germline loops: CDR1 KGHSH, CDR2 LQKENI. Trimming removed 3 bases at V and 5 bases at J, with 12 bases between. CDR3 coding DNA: TGTGCCAGCTCACCCTGGCAGGGTGGAGATACGCAGTATTTT. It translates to CASSPWQGGDTQYF. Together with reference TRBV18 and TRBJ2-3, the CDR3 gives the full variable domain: NAGVMQNPRHLVRRRGQEARLRCSPMKGHSHVYWYRQLPEEGLKFMVYLQKENIIDESGMPKERFSAEFPKEGPSILRIQQVVRGDSAAYFCASSPWQGGDTQYFGPGTRLTVL.

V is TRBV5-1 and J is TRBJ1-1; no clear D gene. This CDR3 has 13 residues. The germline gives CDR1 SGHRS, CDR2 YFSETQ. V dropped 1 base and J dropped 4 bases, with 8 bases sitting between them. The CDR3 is CASSLNEGTEAFF. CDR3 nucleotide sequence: TGCGCCAGCAGCTTGAATGAGGGCACTGAAGCTTTCTTT.

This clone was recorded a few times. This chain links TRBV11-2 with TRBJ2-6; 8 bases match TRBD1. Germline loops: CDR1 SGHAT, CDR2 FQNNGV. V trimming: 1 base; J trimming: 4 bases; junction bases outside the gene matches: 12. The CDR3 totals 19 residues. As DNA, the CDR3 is TGTGCCAGCAGCTTAGTTGGACAGGGCGCTTCTTCCGGGGCCAACGTCCTGACTTTC. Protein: CASSLVGQGASSGANVLTF.

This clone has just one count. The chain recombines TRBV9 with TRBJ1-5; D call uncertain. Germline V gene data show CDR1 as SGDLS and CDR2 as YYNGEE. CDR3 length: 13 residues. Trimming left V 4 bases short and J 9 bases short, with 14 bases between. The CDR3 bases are TGTGCCAGCAGCTTCGGGGTCCTCACGCCCCAGCATTTT. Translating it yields CASSFGVLTPQHF.

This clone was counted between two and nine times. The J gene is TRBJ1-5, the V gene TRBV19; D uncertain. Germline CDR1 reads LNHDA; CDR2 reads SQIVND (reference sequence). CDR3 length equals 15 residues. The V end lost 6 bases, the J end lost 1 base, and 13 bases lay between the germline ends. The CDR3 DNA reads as TGTGCCAGTAGGGAGGGCAGTTTCAGCAATCAGCCCCAGCATTTT. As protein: CASREGSFSNQPQHF.

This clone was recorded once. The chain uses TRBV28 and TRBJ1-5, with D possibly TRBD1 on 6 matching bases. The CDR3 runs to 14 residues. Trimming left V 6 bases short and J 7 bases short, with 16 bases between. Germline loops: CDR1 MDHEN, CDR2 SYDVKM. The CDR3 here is CASSLPGEVQPQHF. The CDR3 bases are TGTGCCAGCAGCCTACCAGGGGAAGTACAGCCCCAGCATTTT.

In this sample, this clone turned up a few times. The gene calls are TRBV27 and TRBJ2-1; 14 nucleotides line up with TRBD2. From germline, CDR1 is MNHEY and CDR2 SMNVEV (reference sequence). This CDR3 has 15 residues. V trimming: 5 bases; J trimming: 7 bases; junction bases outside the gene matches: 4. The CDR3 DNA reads TGTGCCAGCAGTCCCGGGACTAGCGGGAGAAATGAGCAGTTCTTC. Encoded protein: CASSPGTSGRNEQFF.

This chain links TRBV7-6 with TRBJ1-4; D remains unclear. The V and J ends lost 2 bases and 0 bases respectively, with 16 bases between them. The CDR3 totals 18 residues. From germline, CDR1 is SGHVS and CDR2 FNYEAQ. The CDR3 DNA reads TGTGCCAGCAGCTTAAATCGTCCCGGGAGGGCAACTAATGAAAAACTGTTTTTT. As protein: CASSLNRPGRATNEKLFF. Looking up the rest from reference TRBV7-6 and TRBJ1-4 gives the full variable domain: GAGVSQSPRYKVTKRGQDVALRCDPISGHVSLYWYRQALGQGPEFLTYFNYEAQQDKSGLPNDRFSAERPEGSISTLTIQRTEQRDSAMYRCASSLNRPGRATNEKLFFGSGTQLSVL.